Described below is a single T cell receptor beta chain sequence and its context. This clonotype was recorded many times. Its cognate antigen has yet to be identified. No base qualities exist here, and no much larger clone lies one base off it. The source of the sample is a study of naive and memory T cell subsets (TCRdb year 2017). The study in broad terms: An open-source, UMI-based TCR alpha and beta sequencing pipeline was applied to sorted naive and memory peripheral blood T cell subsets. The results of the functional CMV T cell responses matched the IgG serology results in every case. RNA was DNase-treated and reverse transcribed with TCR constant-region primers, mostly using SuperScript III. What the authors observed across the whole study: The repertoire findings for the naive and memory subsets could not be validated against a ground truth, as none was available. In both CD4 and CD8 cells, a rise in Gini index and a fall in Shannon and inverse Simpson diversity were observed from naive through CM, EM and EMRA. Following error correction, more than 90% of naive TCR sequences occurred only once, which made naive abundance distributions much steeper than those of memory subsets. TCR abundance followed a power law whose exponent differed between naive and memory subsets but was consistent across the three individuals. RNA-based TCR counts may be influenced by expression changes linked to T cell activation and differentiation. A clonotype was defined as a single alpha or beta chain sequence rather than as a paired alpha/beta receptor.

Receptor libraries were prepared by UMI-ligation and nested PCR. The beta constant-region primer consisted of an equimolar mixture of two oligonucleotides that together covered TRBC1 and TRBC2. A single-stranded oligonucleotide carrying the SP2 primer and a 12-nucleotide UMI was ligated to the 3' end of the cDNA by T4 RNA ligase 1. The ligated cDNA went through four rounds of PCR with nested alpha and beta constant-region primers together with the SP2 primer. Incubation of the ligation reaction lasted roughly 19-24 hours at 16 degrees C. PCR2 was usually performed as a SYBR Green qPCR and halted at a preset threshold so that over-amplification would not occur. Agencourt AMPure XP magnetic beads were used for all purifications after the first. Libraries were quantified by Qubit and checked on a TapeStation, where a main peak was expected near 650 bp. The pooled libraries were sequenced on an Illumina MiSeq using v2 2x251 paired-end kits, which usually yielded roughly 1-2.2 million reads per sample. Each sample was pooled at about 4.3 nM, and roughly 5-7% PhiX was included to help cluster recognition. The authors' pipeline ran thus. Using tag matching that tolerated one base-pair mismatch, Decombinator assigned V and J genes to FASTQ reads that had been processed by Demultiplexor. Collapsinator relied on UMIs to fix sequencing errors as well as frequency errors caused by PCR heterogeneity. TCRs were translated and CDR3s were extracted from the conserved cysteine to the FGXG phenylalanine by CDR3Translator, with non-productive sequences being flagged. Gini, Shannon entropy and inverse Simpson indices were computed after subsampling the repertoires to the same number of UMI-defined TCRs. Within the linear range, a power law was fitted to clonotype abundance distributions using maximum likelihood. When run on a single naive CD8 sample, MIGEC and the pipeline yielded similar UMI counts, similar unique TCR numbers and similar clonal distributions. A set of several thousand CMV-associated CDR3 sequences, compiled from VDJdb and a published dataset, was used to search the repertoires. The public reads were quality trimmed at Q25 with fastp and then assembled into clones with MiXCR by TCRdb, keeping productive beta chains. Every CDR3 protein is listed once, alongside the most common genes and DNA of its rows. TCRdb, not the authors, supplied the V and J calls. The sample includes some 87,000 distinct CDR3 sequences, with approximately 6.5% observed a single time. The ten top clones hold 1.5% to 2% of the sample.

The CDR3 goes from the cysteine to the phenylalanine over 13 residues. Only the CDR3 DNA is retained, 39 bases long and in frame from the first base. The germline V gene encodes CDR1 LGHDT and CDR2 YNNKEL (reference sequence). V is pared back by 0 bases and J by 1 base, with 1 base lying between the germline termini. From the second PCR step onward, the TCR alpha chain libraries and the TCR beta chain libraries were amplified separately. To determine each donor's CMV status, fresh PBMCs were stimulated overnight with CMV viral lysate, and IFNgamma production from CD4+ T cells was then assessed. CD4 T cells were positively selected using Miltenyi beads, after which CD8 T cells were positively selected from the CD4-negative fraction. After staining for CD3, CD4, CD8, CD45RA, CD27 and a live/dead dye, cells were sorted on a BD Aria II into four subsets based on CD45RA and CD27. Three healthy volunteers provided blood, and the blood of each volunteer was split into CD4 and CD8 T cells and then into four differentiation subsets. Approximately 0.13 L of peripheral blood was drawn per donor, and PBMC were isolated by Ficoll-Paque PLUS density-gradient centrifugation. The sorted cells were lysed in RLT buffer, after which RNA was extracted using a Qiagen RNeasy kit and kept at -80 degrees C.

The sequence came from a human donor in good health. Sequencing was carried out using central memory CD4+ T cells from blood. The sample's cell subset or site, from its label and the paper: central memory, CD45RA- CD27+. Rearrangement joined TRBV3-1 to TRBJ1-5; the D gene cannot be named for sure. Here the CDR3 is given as CASSQDSNQPQHF. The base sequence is TGTGCCAGCAGCCAAGACAGCAATCAGCCCCAGCATTTT.